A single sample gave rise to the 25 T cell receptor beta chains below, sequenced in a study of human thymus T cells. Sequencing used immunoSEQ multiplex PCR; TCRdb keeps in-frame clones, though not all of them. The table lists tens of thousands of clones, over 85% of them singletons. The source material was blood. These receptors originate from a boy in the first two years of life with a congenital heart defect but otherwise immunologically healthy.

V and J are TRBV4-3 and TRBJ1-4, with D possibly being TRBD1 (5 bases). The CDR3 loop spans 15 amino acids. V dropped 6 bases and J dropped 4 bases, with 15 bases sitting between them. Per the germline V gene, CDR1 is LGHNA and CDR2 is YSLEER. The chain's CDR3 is CASRSWDLDNEKLFF. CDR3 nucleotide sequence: TGCGCCAGCAGGTCGTGGGACCTAGATAATGAAAAACTGTTTTTT.

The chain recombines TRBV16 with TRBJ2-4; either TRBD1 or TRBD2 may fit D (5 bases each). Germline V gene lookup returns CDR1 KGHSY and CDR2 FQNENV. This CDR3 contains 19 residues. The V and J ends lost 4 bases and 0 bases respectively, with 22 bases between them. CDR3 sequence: CASSPRLPGATLAKNIQYF. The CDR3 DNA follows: TGTGCCAGCAGCCCGCGCCTCCCCGGGGCTACACTAGCCAAAAACATTCAGTACTTC.

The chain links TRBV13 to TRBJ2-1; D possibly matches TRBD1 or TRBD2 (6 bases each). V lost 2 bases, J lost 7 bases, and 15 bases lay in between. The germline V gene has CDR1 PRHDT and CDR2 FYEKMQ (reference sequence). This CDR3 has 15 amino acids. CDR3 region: CASSLSRGRGNEQFF. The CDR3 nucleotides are TGTGCCAGCAGCTTATCGCGGGGAAGGGGGAATGAGCAGTTCTTC.

The CDR3 nucleotides are TGTGCCAGCCTCCCAGGGGGGGCCGATACGCAGTATTTT. It translates to CASLPGGADTQYF. The rearrangement joins TRBV28 to TRBJ2-3; D may match TRBD1 or TRBD2 (7 bases each). Germline CDR1 MDHEN, CDR2 SYDVKM. Trimming stripped 8 bases from V and 6 bases from J, with 15 bases between. CDR3 length: 13 residues.

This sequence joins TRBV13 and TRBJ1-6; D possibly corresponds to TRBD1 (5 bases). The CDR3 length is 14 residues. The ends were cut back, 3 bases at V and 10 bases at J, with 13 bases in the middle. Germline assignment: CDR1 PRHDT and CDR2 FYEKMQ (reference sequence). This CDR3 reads CASSLTGTRSPLHF. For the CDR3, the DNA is TGTGCCAGCAGCTTGACGGGGACTAGATCACCCCTCCACTTT.

CDR3 sequence reads: CASSPPRRASYNEQFF. The CDR3 DNA reads TGTGCCAGCTCACCACCACGCAGGGCCTCCTACAATGAGCAGTTCTTC. The rearrangement links TRBV18 to TRBJ2-1; maybe TRBD1 (5 bases). V was pared by 0 bases and J by 0 bases, with 9 bases between. This CDR3 comprises 16 residues. Looked up from germline, CDR1 is KGHSH and CDR2 is LQKENI.

The CDR3 DNA is TGTGCCAGCAGTTCCCCTAGCGGGGGGTTCTACGAGCAGTACTTC. It encodes CASSSPSGGFYEQYF. The V and J genes are TRBV28 and TRBJ2-7, with 11 nucleotides matching TRBD2. Per the germline V gene, CDR1 is MDHEN and CDR2 is SYDVKM. Losses at the gene ends were 4 bases for V and 3 bases for J; bases not matched to a gene: 5. The CDR3 is 15 amino acids.

The CDR3 protein is CASSQGIDRVGNQPQHF. The CDR3 coding sequence is TGCGCCAGCAGCCAAGGAATCGACAGGGTTGGCAATCAGCCCCAGCATTTT. The chain couples TRBV4-3 to TRBJ1-5; 7 bases map to TRBD1. The CDR3 consists of 17 residues. The J segment lost 2 bases and the V segment lost 1 base, leaving 8 bases of the junction unmatched. CDR1 is LGHNA, CDR2 YSLEER, per germline.

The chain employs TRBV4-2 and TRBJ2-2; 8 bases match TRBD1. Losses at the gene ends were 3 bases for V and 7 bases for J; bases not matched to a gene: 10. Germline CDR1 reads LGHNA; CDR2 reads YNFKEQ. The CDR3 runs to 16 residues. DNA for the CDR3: TGTGCCAGCAGCCAGCCGACAGGGGAATACAGCGGGGAGCTGTTTTTT. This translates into CASSQPTGEYSGELFF.

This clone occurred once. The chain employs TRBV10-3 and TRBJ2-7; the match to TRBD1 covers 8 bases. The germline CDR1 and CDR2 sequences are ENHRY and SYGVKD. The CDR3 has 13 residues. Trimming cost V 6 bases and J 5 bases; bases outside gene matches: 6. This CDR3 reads CAIRGQGSHEQYF. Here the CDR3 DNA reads TGTGCCATCAGAGGACAGGGCAGCCACGAGCAGTACTTC.

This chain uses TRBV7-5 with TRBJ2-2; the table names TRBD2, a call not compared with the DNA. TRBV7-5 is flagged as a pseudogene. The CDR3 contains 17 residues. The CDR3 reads CARSLVLGGGLTGELFF. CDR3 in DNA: TGTGCCAGAAGCTTAGTTCTGGGCGGGGGCCTTACCGGGGAGCTGTTTTTT.

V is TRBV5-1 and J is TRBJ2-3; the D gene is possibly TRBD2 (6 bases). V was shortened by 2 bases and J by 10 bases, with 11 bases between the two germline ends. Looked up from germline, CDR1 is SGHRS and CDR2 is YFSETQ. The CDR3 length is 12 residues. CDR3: CASSLPGEAQYF. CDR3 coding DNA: TGCGCCAGCAGCTTACCCGGGGAGGCGCAGTATTTT.

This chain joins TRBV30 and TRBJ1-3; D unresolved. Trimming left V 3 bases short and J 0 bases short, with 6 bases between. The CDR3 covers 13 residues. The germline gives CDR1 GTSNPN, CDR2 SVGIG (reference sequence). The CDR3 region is CAWRQSSGNTIYF. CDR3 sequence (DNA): TGTGCCTGGAGACAGAGCTCTGGAAACACCATATATTTT.

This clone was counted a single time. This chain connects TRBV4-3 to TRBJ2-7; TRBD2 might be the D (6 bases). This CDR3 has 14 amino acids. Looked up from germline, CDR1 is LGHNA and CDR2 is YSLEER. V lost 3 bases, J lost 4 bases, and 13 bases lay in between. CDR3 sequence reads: CASSHAEGGYEQYF. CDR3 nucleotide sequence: TGCGCCAGCAGCCACGCGGAGGGCGGGTACGAGCAGTACTTC.

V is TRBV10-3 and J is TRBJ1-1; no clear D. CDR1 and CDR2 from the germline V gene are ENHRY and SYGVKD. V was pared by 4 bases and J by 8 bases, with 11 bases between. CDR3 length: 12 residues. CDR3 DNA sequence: TGTGCCATCAGTGCTCGAGGACGGGAAGCTTTCTTT. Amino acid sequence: CAISARGREAFF.

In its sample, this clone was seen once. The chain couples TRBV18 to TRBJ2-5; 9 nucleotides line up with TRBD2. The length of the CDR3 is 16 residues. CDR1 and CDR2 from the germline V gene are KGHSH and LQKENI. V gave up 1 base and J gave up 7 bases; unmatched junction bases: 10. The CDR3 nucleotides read TGTGCCAGCTCACCACTAGCGGGGGTGCTAAAAGGGACCCAGTACTTC. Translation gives CASSPLAGVLKGTQYF.

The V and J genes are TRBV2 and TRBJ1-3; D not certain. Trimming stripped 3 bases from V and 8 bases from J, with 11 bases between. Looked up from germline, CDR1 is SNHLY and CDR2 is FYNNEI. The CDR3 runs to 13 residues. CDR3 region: CASSEEQRDTIYF. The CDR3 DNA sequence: TGTGCCAGCAGTGAGGAACAGAGGGACACCATATATTTT. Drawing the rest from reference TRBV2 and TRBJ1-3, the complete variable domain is EPEVTQTPSHQVTQMGQEVILRCVPISNHLYFYWYRQILGQKVEFLVSFYNNEISEKSEIFDDQFSVERPDGSNFTLKIRSTKLEDSAMYFCASSEEQRDTIYFGEGSWLTVV.

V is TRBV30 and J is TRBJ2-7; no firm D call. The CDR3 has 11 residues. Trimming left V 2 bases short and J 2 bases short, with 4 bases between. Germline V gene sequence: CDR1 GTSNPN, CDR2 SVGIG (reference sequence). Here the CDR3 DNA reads TGTGCCTGGAGTCTTACCTACGAGCAGTACTTC. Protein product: CAWSLTYEQYF.

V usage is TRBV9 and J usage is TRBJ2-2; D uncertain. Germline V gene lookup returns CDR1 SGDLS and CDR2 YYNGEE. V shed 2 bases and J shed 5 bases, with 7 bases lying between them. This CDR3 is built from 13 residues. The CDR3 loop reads CASSVVGTGELFF. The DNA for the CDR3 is TGTGCCAGCAGCGTTGTGGGGACCGGGGAGCTGTTTTTT.

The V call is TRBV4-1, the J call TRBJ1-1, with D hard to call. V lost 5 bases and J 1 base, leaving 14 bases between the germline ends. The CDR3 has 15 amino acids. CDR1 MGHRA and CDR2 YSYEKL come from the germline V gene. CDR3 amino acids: CASSLGKTTNTEAFF. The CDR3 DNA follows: TGCGCCAGCAGCTTGGGGAAGACAACGAACACTGAAGCTTTCTTT.

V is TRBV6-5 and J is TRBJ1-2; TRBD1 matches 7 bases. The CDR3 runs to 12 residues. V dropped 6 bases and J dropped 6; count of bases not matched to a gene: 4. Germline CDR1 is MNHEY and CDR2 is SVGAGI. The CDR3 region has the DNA TGTGCCAGCAGCGAAGGGGGCCATGGCTACACCTTC. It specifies CASSEGGHGYTF.

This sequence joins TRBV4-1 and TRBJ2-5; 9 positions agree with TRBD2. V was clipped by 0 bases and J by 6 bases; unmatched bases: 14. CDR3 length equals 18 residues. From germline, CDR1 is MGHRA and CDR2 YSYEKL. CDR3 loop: CASSQDQAGGRVWKTQYF. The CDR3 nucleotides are TGCGCCAGCAGCCAAGACCAGGCGGGGGGGCGGGTGTGGAAGACCCAGTACTTC.

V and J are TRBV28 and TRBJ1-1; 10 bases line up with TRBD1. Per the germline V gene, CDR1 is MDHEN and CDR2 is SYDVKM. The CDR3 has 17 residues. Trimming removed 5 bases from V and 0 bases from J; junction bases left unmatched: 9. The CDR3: CASSPHSGTGVNTEAFF. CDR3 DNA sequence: TGTGCCAGCAGTCCTCATTCCGGGACAGGGGTGAACACTGAAGCTTTCTTT.

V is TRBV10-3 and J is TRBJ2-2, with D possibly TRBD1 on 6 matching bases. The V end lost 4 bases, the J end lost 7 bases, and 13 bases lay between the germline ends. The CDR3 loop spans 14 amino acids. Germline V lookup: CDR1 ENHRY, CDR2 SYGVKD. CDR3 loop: CAISAGGNVGELFF. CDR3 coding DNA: TGTGCCATCAGTGCTGGGGGCAACGTCGGGGAGCTGTTTTTT.

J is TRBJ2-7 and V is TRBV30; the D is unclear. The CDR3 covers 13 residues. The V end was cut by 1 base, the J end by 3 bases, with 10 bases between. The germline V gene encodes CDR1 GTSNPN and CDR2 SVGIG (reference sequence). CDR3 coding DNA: TGTGCCTGGAGTGGAAACCCTTTCTACGAGCAGTACTTC. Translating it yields CAWSGNPFYEQYF.